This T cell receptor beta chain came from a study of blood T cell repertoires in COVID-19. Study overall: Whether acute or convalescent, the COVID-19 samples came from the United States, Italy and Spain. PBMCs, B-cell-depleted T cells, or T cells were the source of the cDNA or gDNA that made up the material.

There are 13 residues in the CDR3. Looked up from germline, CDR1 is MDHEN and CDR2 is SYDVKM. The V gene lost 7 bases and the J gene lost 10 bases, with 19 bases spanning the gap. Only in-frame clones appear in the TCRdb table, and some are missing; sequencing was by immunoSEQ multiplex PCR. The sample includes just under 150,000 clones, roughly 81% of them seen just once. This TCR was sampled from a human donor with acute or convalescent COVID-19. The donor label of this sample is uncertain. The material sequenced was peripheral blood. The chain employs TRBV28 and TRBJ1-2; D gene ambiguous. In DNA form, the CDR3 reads TGTGCCAGCACCTCCCCGAAGAGAGCGGACTACACCTTC. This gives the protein CASTSPKRADYTF.